These 4 T cell receptor beta chains were sequenced from one sample in a study of cytomegalovirus exposure and HLA in healthy donors. The PCR had 60 Vbeta and 13 Jbeta primers. TCRdb's table, derived via immunoSEQ multiplex PCR, lists solely in-frame clones and lacks some. The table records 180,000 or so clones, approximately 73% of them present only once. The sample consisted of PBMCs. Receptors originate from a woman in her 30s in good health and CMV-seropositive.

The chain employs TRBV28 and TRBJ2-2; possibly TRBD2 for D (5 bases). V was trimmed by 2 bases and J by 5 bases, leaving 15 bases between them. Per germline, CDR1 MDHEN and CDR2 SYDVKM. The CDR3 totals 16 residues. The CDR3 DNA reads TGTGCCAGCAGTTTAATCTTTTGGGGAGTGACCGGGGAGCTGTTTTTT. Translating it yields CASSLIFWGVTGELFF.

The CDR3 DNA reads as TGTGCCAGCAGTGAAAGGTTCAGGGGAATCGGCCAGCCCCAGCATTTT. Its protein product is CASSERFRGIGQPQHF. The V and J genes are TRBV2 and TRBJ1-5; the D gene is possibly TRBD1 (6 bases). The CDR3 consists of 16 residues. The germline CDR1 and CDR2 sequences are SNHLY and FYNNEI. V dropped 2 bases and J dropped 7 bases, with 18 bases sitting between them. Together with reference TRBV2 and TRBJ1-5, the CDR3 gives the full variable domain: EPEVTQTPSHQVTQMGQEVILRCVPISNHLYFYWYRQILGQKVEFLVSFYNNEISEKSEIFDDQFSVERPDGSNFTLKIRSTKLEDSAMYFCASSERFRGIGQPQHFGDGTRLSIL.

The J gene is TRBJ2-3, the V gene TRBV19, with 7 bases identical to TRBD2. This CDR3 is built from 16 residues. V lost 3 bases and J lost 1; bases outside the gene matches: 7. The germline V gene has CDR1 LNHDA and CDR2 SQIVND (reference sequence). CDR3: CASSMGEGLGTDTQYF. The CDR3 coding sequence is TGTGCCAGTAGTATGGGGGAGGGGCTGGGCACAGATACGCAGTATTTT.

This clone was seen only a few times. The V gene is TRBV4-2, the J gene TRBJ2-3; TRBD2 agrees at 7 bases. The CDR3 has 13 residues. CDR1 and CDR2 from the germline V gene are LGHNA and YNFKEQ. V shed 6 bases and J 3 bases; nucleotides not matched to a gene: 3. The CDR3 bases are TGTGCCAGCAGTAGTAGCGGGACAGATACGCAGTATTTT. This codes for CASSSSGTDTQYF.